This T cell receptor (beta chain) comes out of a study of type 1 and type 2 diabetes patients. Genomic DNA was the PCR template. The TCR beta CDR3 region was amplified using 30 forward and 13 reverse primers. TCRdb itself ran the multiplex PCR reads through MiXCR, one entry per CDR3 protein. In the table there are 280,000 or so distinct CDR3 sequences, over 45% of which are singletons. V lost 7 bases to trimming and J lost 4 bases, with 5 bases between them. Germline CDR1 and CDR2: KGHDR and SFDVKD. The CDR3 runs to 11 residues. A remark on this clonotype: Its specificity is unknown.

Study results and caveats: Some T1D-only expanded clones might appear in more T2D or control samples.

The sequencing input was peripheral blood mononuclear cells (PBMCs). The chain uses TRBV24-1 and TRBJ2-3; D unresolved. The clonotype comes from a man aged 18 to 35 with type 2 diabetes. CDR3 coding DNA: TGTGCCACCAGCCACGCAGATACGCAGTATTTT. It encodes CATSHADTQYF.